Here is one T cell receptor (beta chain) with its context. Antigen unknown. The sample originates from a study of T cells in localized non-small cell lung cancer. Study outcomes and limitations: It remains possible that heterogeneity exists, since only one tumor region was sequenced. Adjacent uninvolved lung tissue had the highest T cell clonality, exceeding tumor.

TCRdb keeps only in-frame clones here, not all; method: immunoSEQ multiplex PCR. The sample holds about 43,000 clones, roughly nine tenths seen once. V was cut by 4 bases and J by 1 base, with 10 bases left in between. The CDR3 length is 14 residues. The germline V gene encodes CDR1 LGHNA and CDR2 YNFKEQ. This material consisted of PBMCs, taken before any cancer treatment. V usage is TRBV4-2 and J usage is TRBJ1-1; D remains ambiguous. This clonotype was obtained from a woman aged 40 to 75 with stage II lung adenocarcinoma. Here the CDR3 DNA reads TGTGCCAGCAGCCCGGCAGGTGCGAACACTGAAGCTTTCTTT. Protein product: CASSPAGANTEAFF.